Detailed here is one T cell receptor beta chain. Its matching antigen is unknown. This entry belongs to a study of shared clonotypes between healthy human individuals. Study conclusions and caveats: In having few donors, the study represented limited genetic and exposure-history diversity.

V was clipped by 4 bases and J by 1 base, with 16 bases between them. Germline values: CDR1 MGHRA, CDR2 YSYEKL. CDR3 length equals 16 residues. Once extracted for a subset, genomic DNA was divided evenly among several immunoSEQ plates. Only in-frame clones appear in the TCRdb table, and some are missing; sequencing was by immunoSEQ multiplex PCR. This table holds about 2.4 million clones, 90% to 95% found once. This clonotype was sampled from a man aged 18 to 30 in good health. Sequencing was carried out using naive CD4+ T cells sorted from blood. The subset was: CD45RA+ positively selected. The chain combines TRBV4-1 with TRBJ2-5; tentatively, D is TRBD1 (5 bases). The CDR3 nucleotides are TGCGCCAGCAGCCCAGGGTCGGCATCCTTCCAAGAGACCCAGTACTTC. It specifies CASSPGSASFQETQYF.